This record concerns one T cell receptor beta chain sequence. The data belong to a study of blood T cell repertoires in COVID-19. Repertoires were generated with immunoSEQ multiplex PCR, while TCRdb's copy carries only in-frame clones and drops some. This table holds nearly 200,000 clones, roughly nine tenths found once. With V trimmed by 2 bases and J by 6 bases, 5 bases remained unmatched. The germline CDR1 and CDR2 sequences are SGHDT and YYEEEE. The CDR3 is 13 amino acids. This clonotype was sampled from a woman between 70 and 85 years old with acute or convalescent COVID-19. The sequenced sample consisted of peripheral blood. The chain couples TRBV5-6 to TRBJ2-7; 7 bases are a match to TRBD1. CDR3 DNA: TGTGCCAGCAGCTTCGACAGGGTGAGCGAGCAGTACTTC. This gives the protein CASSFDRVSEQYF.